This TCR beta chain came from a study of vaccination and CD4 T cells after COVID-19. Study-wide background: Taking of post-vaccine samples occurred a median approximately 70 days after dose two (range 14 to 241).

Comment on this clonotype: Its specificity is unknown.

The treatment was: approximately 9-day PBMC culture with coronavirus spike peptide pools or control peptides (ViraFEST assay). This CDR3 has 14 amino acids. V lost 1 base to trimming and J lost 8 bases, with 14 bases between them. Oncomine TCR Beta short-read sequencing was applied to DNA from cultured CD4+ T cells. TCRdb re-derived calls from the PCR reads in MiXCR, one entry per CDR3 protein. The sample carries about 20,000 distinct CDR3 sequences, about two fifths recorded once. Study-wide findings and caveats: Median SARS-CoV-2-reactive clonotype numbers rose nonsignificantly, 21 to 38.

The sequencing used CD4+ T cells from blood, cultured in vitro, collected before SARS-CoV-2 vaccination. The chain uses TRBV12-3 or TRBV12-4 and TRBJ1-2; maybe TRBD1 (6 bases). The sequence was obtained from a human donor who received a COVID-19 vaccine. CDR3 nucleotides: TGTGCCAGCAGTTTAGAGCCAGGGGAAGGGGGCTACACCTTC. This codes for CASSLEPGEGGYTF.